The clone carrying this T cell receptor beta chain was seen only a few times. Its target is not known. This specimen belongs to a study of T cell clonotyping in hematopoietic cell transplantation. Looking at the study overall: Recipient samples before transplant were obtained post-cytoreduction. Study-level results: Broader posttransplant TCR repertoire diversity was predicted by graft donor and pretransplant recipient Inverse Simpson Index values.

TCRdb's table, derived via immunoSEQ multiplex PCR, lists solely in-frame clones and lacks some. This table has 29,000 or so clones, roughly 80% appearing once. Trimming removed 0 bases from V and 4 bases from J, with 15 bases in between. The germline gives CDR1 MGHRA, CDR2 YSYEKL. The CDR3 is 16 residues long. The sample's time point: recipient sample about 28 days before transplant, after cytoreduction. J is TRBJ1-2 and V is TRBV4-1; D not resolved. The sequences come from peripheral blood mononuclear cells, collected before stem cell transplant. This clonotype originated in a woman aged 30 to 39 with chronic myeloid leukemia. Some clones in this sample may be carry-over from other donors' samples. Here the CDR3 DNA reads TGCGCCAGCAGCCAAGAAGAGAGCCTGTTACCCTATGGCTACACCTTC. Amino acids: CASSQEESLLPYGYTF.